The 30 T cell receptor beta chains presented below share a single source sample, sequenced in a study of T-cell reconstitution after alpha-beta-depleted transplantation in children. Preparation of the TCRbeta library used unique molecular identifiers. MiXCR, run by TCRdb on the PCR reads, gives a single entry per CDR3 protein. The sample shows 440,000 or so distinct CDR3 sequences, 43% of them seen only once. The sequenced sample was PBMCs, obtained before TCRalphabeta/CD19-depleted stem cell transplant. These TCRs come from a girl aged 2 to 9 with aplastic anemia, due to receive a stem cell transplant.

The chain carries TRBV7-2 and TRBJ2-7, with a weak D call TRBD2 (6 bases). The CDR3 loop spans 15 amino acids. Trimming left V 1 base short and J 2 bases short, with 12 bases between. The germline CDR1 and CDR2 sequences are SGHTA and FQGNSA. CDR3 nucleotides: TGTGCCAGCAGCTTAGACGGAGGCGGGACCTACGAGCAGTACTTC. It yields the protein CASSLDGGGTYEQYF.

This clonotype appeared a few times. V usage is TRBV15 and J usage is TRBJ2-1; D gene uncertain. Germline V gene sequence: CDR1 LNHNV, CDR2 YYDKDF (reference sequence). The CDR3 sequence is 13 residues long. V lost 0 bases and J 9 bases, leaving 9 bases between the germline ends. The CDR3 loop reads CATSREPFGEQFF. The CDR3 nucleotides are TGTGCCACCAGCAGAGAGCCATTCGGTGAGCAGTTCTTC.

This chain connects TRBV7-9 to TRBJ1-1, with 10 bases fitting TRBD1. Unmatched junction bases numbered 4, after V lost 1 base and J lost 5 bases. The length of the CDR3 is 15 residues. CDR1 and CDR2 from the germline V gene are SEHNR and FQNEAQ (reference sequence). The CDR3 spells CASSLVTGGRTEAFF. The DNA of the CDR3 is TGTGCCAGCAGCTTAGTGACAGGGGGCAGGACTGAAGCTTTCTTT.

This chain connects TRBV13 to TRBJ1-1; no definite D call. With 6 bases removed from V and 2 bases from J, the gap between germline ends came to 16 bases. Germline V gene sequence: CDR1 PRHDT, CDR2 FYEKMQ (reference sequence). This CDR3 has 15 amino acids. CDR3 loop: CASSNEGGLNTEAFF. DNA of the CDR3: TGTGCCAGCAGTAATGAAGGAGGTCTTAACACTGAAGCTTTCTTT.

This clonotype has just one count. The chain is built from TRBV29-1 and TRBJ1-4, with D uncertain. This CDR3 has 12 amino acids. V was pared by 4 bases and J by 4 bases, with 7 bases between. Germline V CDR1 and CDR2: SQVTM, ANQGSEA. CDR3 sequence: CSVASNNEKLFF. The CDR3, as DNA: TGCAGCGTTGCCAGTAATAATGAAAAACTGTTTTTT.

This clonotype was observed at least ten times. The chain couples TRBV6-1 to TRBJ2-1; 11 bases map to TRBD2. The V and J ends lost 5 bases and 5 bases, in that order; junction bases with no gene match: 5. CDR1 and CDR2 from the germline V gene are MNHNS and SASEGT. The CDR3 is made up of 15 amino acids. CDR3 DNA sequence: TGTGCCAGCAGTCAGACTAGCGGGGCCCACAATGAGCAGTTCTTC. It codes for CASSQTSGAHNEQFF.

The rearrangement uses TRBV5-1 and TRBJ2-3; TRBD2 aligns across 11 bases. The CDR3 loop spans 17 amino acids. V lost 3 bases to trimming and J lost 2 bases; unmatched junction nucleotides: 8. Germline CDR1 reads SGHRS; CDR2 reads YFSETQ. This CDR3 reads CASSSGGTSGPTDTQYF. CDR3 in DNA: TGCGCCAGCAGCTCGGGCGGGACTAGCGGTCCCACAGATACGCAGTATTTT.

V gene TRBV7-8 combines with J gene TRBJ1-1; 7 nucleotides align to TRBD1. Germline loops: CDR1 SGHVS, CDR2 FQNEAQ. Losses at the gene ends were 1 base for V and 4 bases for J; bases not matched to a gene: 6. The CDR3 runs 15 residues. CDR3 coding DNA: TGTGCCAGCAGCTTAGTATCAGGGGGGATCACTGAAGCTTTCTTT. It specifies CASSLVSGGITEAFF.

This chain connects TRBV20-1 to TRBJ2-1, with 10 nucleotides matching TRBD1. V was pared by 0 bases and J by 6 bases, with 5 bases of the junction left unmatched. The CDR3 consists of 15 residues. The V gene's germline CDR1 is DFQATT and CDR2 SNEGSKA (reference sequence). The CDR3 DNA reads as TGCAGTGCTAGAGATCGCGGGACAGGGGTCAATGAGCAGTTCTTC. Translation: CSARDRGTGVNEQFF.

The V call is TRBV11-2, the J call TRBJ2-1, with D tentatively TRBD2 (7 bases). V lost 5 bases and J lost 4, with 21 bases in between. This CDR3 is built from 17 residues. From germline, CDR1 is SGHAT and CDR2 FQNNGV. The CDR3 loop reads CASSRRGASGAYNEQFF. The CDR3 nucleotides are TGTGCCAGCAGCCGCCGGGGGGCTAGCGGTGCTTACAATGAGCAGTTCTTC. The full variable domain, its missing parts supplied by reference TRBV11-2 and TRBJ2-1, is EAGVAQSPRYKIIEKRQSVAFWCNPISGHATLYWYQQILGQGPKLLIQFQNNGVVDDSQLPKDRFSAERLKGVDSTLKIQPAKLEDSAVYLCASSRRGASGAYNEQFFGPGTRLTVL.

In its sample, this clonotype was seen a few times. V is TRBV28 and J is TRBJ1-2, with D unresolved. With 4 bases removed from V and 4 bases from J, the gap between germline ends came to 7 bases. Germline V gives CDR1 MDHEN, CDR2 SYDVKM. CDR3 length equals 12 residues. CDR3 protein: CASSSSRYGYTF. CDR3 bases: TGTGCCAGCAGTTCCAGTCGCTATGGCTACACCTTC.

This clonotype has only a few counts. V is TRBV28 and J is TRBJ2-3; TRBD2 agrees at 7 bases. The CDR3 totals 14 residues. The germline CDR1 and CDR2 sequences are MDHEN and SYDVKM. Unmatched junction bases numbered 9, after V lost 6 bases and J lost 6 bases. CDR3 coding DNA: TGTGCCAGCAGGGCAAAGCGGGGTCGGGATACGCAGTATTTT. It is translated as CASRAKRGRDTQYF.

The CDR3 sequence: CSARASGLTGELFF. The CDR3 nucleotides are TGCAGTGCTAGGGCTAGCGGGCTGACCGGGGAGCTGTTTTTT. The chain has TRBV20-1 and TRBJ2-2; 8 bases are shared with TRBD2. The CDR3 length is 14 residues. The germline V gene encodes CDR1 DFQATT and CDR2 SNEGSKA (reference sequence). Trimming took 3 bases from V and 5 from J; bases not matched to a gene: 5.

J is TRBJ2-3 and V is TRBV12-3 or TRBV12-4, with D tentatively TRBD1 or TRBD2 (9 bases each). The CDR3 length is 15 residues. V lost 5 bases, J lost 13 bases, and 25 bases lay in between. CDR3 DNA sequence: TGTGCCAGCAGTCCAGGGCAGGACAGGGGACTAGCCGAGTATTTT. Protein product: CASSPGQDRGLAEYF.

In this sample, this clonotype turned up many times. The chain joins TRBV14 to TRBJ1-1; D is perhaps TRBD1 (5 bases). The CDR3 has 13 amino acids. Germline CDR1 SGHDN, CDR2 FVKESK. Trimming pared 2 bases from V and 1 base from J, leaving 5 bases between. CDR3 residues: CASSQQGNTEAFF. The CDR3 nucleotides read TGTGCCAGCAGCCAACAGGGGAACACTGAAGCTTTCTTT.

The genes are TRBV6-1 and TRBJ1-2; unclear D gene. CDR1 and CDR2 (germline): MNHNS, SASEGT. V lost 5 bases and J 1 base, leaving 14 bases between the germline ends. This CDR3 is 15 amino acids long. This CDR3 reads CASSPTAAVNYGYTF. Here the CDR3 DNA reads TGTGCCAGCAGTCCAACGGCGGCAGTTAACTATGGCTACACCTTC.

This clonotype turned up a few times. The chain combines TRBV18 with TRBJ1-1; 9 positions match TRBD1. CDR3 length: 15 residues. CDR1 is KGHSH and CDR2 is LQKENI in the germline V gene. The ends lost 6 bases at V and 5 bases at J; junction bases unmatched: 10. CDR3 loop: CASSLPGQGVTEAFF. The CDR3 DNA sequence: TGTGCCAGCTCGCTCCCGGGACAGGGAGTAACTGAAGCTTTCTTT.

This clonotype was recorded many times. CDR3 sequence (DNA): TGCGCCAGCAGCCAAGACGCCGGGACAGGGGGCTACACCGGGGAGCTGTTTTTT. Translation gives CASSQDAGTGGYTGELFF. The rearrangement uses TRBV4-1 and TRBJ2-2; TRBD1 agrees at 12 bases. Germline trimming cut 0 bases from V and 3 bases from J; bases unmatched to any gene: 5. The CDR3 loop spans 18 amino acids. The germline V gene encodes CDR1 MGHRA and CDR2 YSYEKL.

This clonotype was found many times. V is TRBV20-1 and J is TRBJ2-1, with 10 bases fitting TRBD2. CDR3 size: 17 residues. Germline CDR1 is DFQATT and CDR2 is SNEGSKA (reference sequence). V was clipped by 1 base and J by 2 bases; unmatched bases: 8. CDR3 sequence: CSARGLAGVRPYNEQFF. For the CDR3, the DNA is TGCAGTGCTAGAGGACTAGCGGGCGTAAGACCCTACAATGAGCAGTTCTTC.

This clonotype came up a few times. This chain uses TRBV6-1 with TRBJ2-7; TRBD2 matches 11 bases. J was trimmed by 5 bases and V by 7 bases; bases with no gene match: 16. Per germline, CDR1 MNHNS and CDR2 SASEGT. The length of the CDR3 is 17 residues. The CDR3 sequence is CASIPLAGAVRGNEQYF. The DNA of the CDR3 is TGTGCCAGCATCCCACTAGCGGGAGCGGTAAGAGGGAACGAGCAGTACTTC.

The rearrangement uses TRBV4-2 and TRBJ2-2, with D perhaps TRBD1 (5 bases). This CDR3 is 18 amino acids long. V was clipped by 0 bases and J by 1 base, with 15 bases between them. Germline V lookup: CDR1 LGHNA, CDR2 YNFKEQ. The CDR3 sequence: CASSQEIITGLNTGELFF. The CDR3 DNA reads as TGTGCCAGCAGCCAAGAAATTATAACAGGCCTGAACACCGGGGAGCTGTTTTTT.

This chain links TRBV20-1 with TRBJ1-2; 9 bases align to TRBD1. CDR3 length equals 11 residues. Germline V gives CDR1 DFQATT, CDR2 SNEGSKA (reference sequence). The V gene end was trimmed by 6 bases and the J gene end by 8 bases; junction bases not matched to a gene: 4. CDR3 in DNA: TGCAGTGCACTTGGGACAGGGGGCTACACCTTC. Encoded protein: CSALGTGGYTF.

The genes are TRBV5-1 and TRBJ2-6, with 8 positions matching TRBD2. Germline CDR1 and CDR2: SGHRS and YFSETQ. V lost 5 bases and J lost 2; bases outside the gene matches: 9. The CDR3 contains 17 residues. The DNA of the CDR3 is TGCGCCAGCAGTCGCGGGGGGTCATCGACTGGGGCCAACGTCCTGACTTTC. It is translated as CASSRGGSSTGANVLTF. The entire variable domain, with the rest obtained from reference TRBV5-1 and TRBJ2-6, is as follows: KAGVTQTPRYLIKTRGQQVTLSCSPISGHRSVSWYQQTPGQGLQFLFEYFSETQRNKGNFPGRFSGRQFSNSRSEMNVSTLELGDSALYLCASSRGGSSTGANVLTFGAGSRLTVL.

The V call is TRBV6-1, the J call TRBJ2-1, with no clear D. Near its end, the DNA agrees better with TRBJ2-7, so the J call may be wrong. In germline, CDR1 is MNHNS, CDR2 SASEGT. CDR3 size: 13 residues. The CDR3 DNA follows: TGTGCCAGCAGTCTATACTCCTACAATGAGCAGTACTTC. Its protein is CASSLYSYNEQYF.

This clonotype was picked up a small number of times. This chain connects TRBV12-3 or TRBV12-4 to TRBJ1-2; D remains unclear. The CDR3 totals 13 residues. Trimming took off 1 base at V and 3 bases at J, with 6 bases between the two ends. CDR3 DNA sequence: TGTGCCAGCAGTTTAGGGGCGTACTATGGCTACACCTTC. Translating it yields CASSLGAYYGYTF.

This rearrangement joins TRBV7-9 to TRBJ2-3, with a weak D call TRBD2 (7 bases). From germline, CDR1 is SEHNR and CDR2 FQNEAQ (reference sequence). Deletions cut 4 bases from V and 6 bases from J, with 20 bases between. This CDR3 contains 16 residues. CDR3 protein: CASSYSPRGANDTQYF. CDR3 coding DNA: TGTGCCAGCAGCTACTCCCCCCGGGGGGCCAACGATACGCAGTATTTT.

This clonotype was recorded at least ten times. J is TRBJ1-3 and V is TRBV12-3 or TRBV12-4; D gene ambiguous. CDR3 length equals 16 residues. The germline V and J ends were trimmed by 7 bases and 0 bases, with 16 bases remaining between them. The chain's CDR3 is CASTSRGLFSGNTIYF. DNA for the CDR3: TGTGCCAGCACCTCTCGCGGGCTGTTCTCTGGAAACACCATATATTTT.

The V and J genes are TRBV10-1 and TRBJ2-3, with D maybe TRBD2 (5 bases). CDR3 length: 15 residues. Germline CDR1 and CDR2: WNHNN and SYGVQD (reference sequence). V lost 3 bases and J lost 2, with 12 bases in between. For the CDR3, the DNA is TGCGCCAGCAGTGAAATAGCTAGCCCCACAGATACGCAGTATTTT. It yields the protein CASSEIASPTDTQYF.

The gene calls are TRBV7-2 and TRBJ1-5; unclear D gene. The germline V gene encodes CDR1 SGHTA and CDR2 FQGNSA. The CDR3 extends over 12 amino acids. The V and J ends lost 6 bases and 3 bases respectively, with 6 bases between them. In DNA form, the CDR3 reads TGTGCCAGCAGTCGGGACAATCAGCCCCAGCATTTT. Translated, it gives CASSRDNQPQHF.

The rearrangement links TRBV12-3 or TRBV12-4 to TRBJ1-3; D is perhaps TRBD1 (5 bases). Trimming took 5 bases from V and 0 from J, leaving 11 bases between them. This CDR3 comprises 15 residues. The DNA of the CDR3 is TGTGCCAGCAGTAACCGGGACGTCTCTGGAAACACCATATATTTT. Protein: CASSNRDVSGNTIYF.